These 21 T cell receptor beta chains came from one sample sequenced in a study of blood T cell repertoires in COVID-19. The assay was immunoSEQ multiplex PCR, and TCRdb's table has in-frame clones only and misses some. This sample has 300,000 to 350,000 clones; roughly 87% occur once, and the top ten carry roughly 2.1%. The sample comprised peripheral blood. Every receptor here comes from a man between 18 and 35 years old with active or convalescent COVID-19.

The chain carries TRBV6-6 and TRBJ1-1, with 8 bases matching TRBD1. CDR1 MNHNY and CDR2 SVGAGI come from the germline V gene (reference sequence). The CDR3 is 13 amino acids. J was trimmed by 6 bases and V by 6 bases; bases with no gene match: 6. CDR3 coding DNA: TGTGCCAGCAGCCAGGACAGGGCCGCTGAAGCTTTCTTT. It yields the protein CASSQDRAAEAFF.

The chain employs TRBV11-2 and TRBJ1-2; D perhaps matches TRBD1 (5 bases). The CDR3 is made up of 12 amino acids. The germline CDR1 and CDR2 sequences are SGHAT and FQNNGV. Trimming removed 5 bases from V and 8 bases from J, with 12 bases in between. The CDR3 here is CASSNQGSGYTF. CDR3 DNA: TGTGCCAGCAGCAATCAGGGTAGCGGCTACACCTTC.

The V gene is TRBV24-1, the J gene TRBJ2-1; D perhaps matches TRBD1 (6 bases). CDR3 length: 16 residues. V was trimmed by 2 bases and J by 0 bases, leaving 10 bases between them. Germline V gene sequence: CDR1 KGHDR, CDR2 SFDVKD. The CDR3 nucleotides read TGTGCCACCAGTGATTCCAGACAGGACTCCTACAATGAGCAGTTCTTC. Translation gives CATSDSRQDSYNEQFF.

The CDR3 nucleotides read TGTGCCAGCTCACCAGGTCGGGACCAGGGGGATACGCAGTATTTT. Translating gives CASSPGRDQGDTQYF. V usage is TRBV18 and J usage is TRBJ2-3, with D perhaps TRBD1 (6 bases). The CDR3 contains 15 residues. Trimming pared 2 bases from V and 6 bases from J, leaving 15 bases between. Germline V CDR1 and CDR2: KGHSH, LQKENI.

The rearrangement links TRBV6-5 to TRBJ2-5, with TRBD2 matching over 8 bases. The junction had 10 bases not matched to a gene; V was cut back by 6 bases and J by 10 bases. Looked up from germline, CDR1 is MNHEY and CDR2 is SVGAGI. The CDR3 is 13 amino acids. The CDR3 region has the DNA TGTGCCAGCAGAGCCCGGGCGGGGGGTATCCAGTACTTC. This encodes CASRARAGGIQYF.

This chain uses TRBV7-8 with TRBJ1-2, with D hard to call. Trimming removed 3 bases from V and 4 bases from J, with 9 bases in between. Germline loops: CDR1 SGHVS, CDR2 FQNEAQ. The CDR3 is made up of 13 amino acids. The CDR3 DNA is TGTGCCAGCAGCTTTACCCCCGGCTATGGCTACACCTTC. Translation gives CASSFTPGYGYTF.

The chain links TRBV3-1 (or the pseudogene TRBV3-2) to TRBJ1-4; maybe TRBD1 (5 bases). Germline CDR1 and CDR2: LGHDT and YNNKEL (reference sequence). V lost 5 bases, J lost 2 bases, and 12 bases lay in between. The CDR3 totals 15 residues. DNA for the CDR3: TGTGCCAGCAGCACCTGGGGCGCGACTAATGAAAAACTGTTTTTT. As protein: CASSTWGATNEKLFF.

V gene TRBV4-1 combines with J gene TRBJ2-3; 10 bases match TRBD2. This CDR3 has 16 residues. J gave up 3 bases and V 5 bases, and 8 bases lay outside the gene matches. Germline V gene sequence: CDR1 MGHRA, CDR2 YSYEKL. The CDR3 loop reads CASSYVAGGGTDTQYF. The CDR3 DNA reads as TGCGCCAGCAGCTACGTAGCGGGAGGAGGTACAGATACGCAGTATTTT.

The chain employs TRBV28 and TRBJ2-4; tentatively, D is TRBD2 (7 bases). The V end lost 8 bases, the J end lost 4 bases, and 24 bases lay between the germline ends. Germline V CDR1 and CDR2: MDHEN, SYDVKM. The length of the CDR3 is 17 residues. CDR3 coding DNA: TGTGCCAGCGGGACATTCATCGATAGCGGGCTTAAAAACATTCAGTACTTC. This translates into CASGTFIDSGLKNIQYF.

J is TRBJ2-3 and V is TRBV6-5; 7 nucleotides match TRBD1. Germline V gives CDR1 MNHEY, CDR2 SVGAGI. This CDR3 contains 14 residues. Trimming took 6 bases from V and 3 from J; bases not matched to a gene: 6. The CDR3 spells CASRPTGSTDTQYF. The DNA for the CDR3 is TGTGCCAGCAGACCGACAGGGTCTACAGATACGCAGTATTTT.

Only one count was recorded for this clone. The chain carries TRBV2 and TRBJ1-5; D gene ambiguous. V was clipped by 7 bases and J by 1 base, with 14 bases between them. The germline gives CDR1 SNHLY, CDR2 FYNNEI. This CDR3 spans 15 amino acids. The CDR3, as DNA: TGTGCCAGCACCCTCTCGGTAAGAAGCAATCAGCCCCAGCATTTT. Translation: CASTLSVRSNQPQHF.

This clone turned up a few times. The chain is built from TRBV5-5 and TRBJ1-2; D is undetermined. The germline gives CDR1 SGHKS, CDR2 YYEKEE (reference sequence). The CDR3 has 16 amino acids. With 4 bases removed from V and 1 base from J, the gap between germline ends came to 17 bases. As DNA, the CDR3 is TGTGCCAGCAGCCCCCGGGTCCAACATCTTAACTATGGCTACACCTTC. Translation gives CASSPRVQHLNYGYTF.

The chain uses TRBV4-1 and TRBJ2-3; tentatively, D is TRBD1 (6 bases). The germline V and J ends were trimmed by 0 bases and 1 base, with 11 bases remaining between them. The CDR3 contains 16 residues. CDR1 is MGHRA, CDR2 YSYEKL, per germline. CDR3 DNA: TGCGCCAGCAGCCAAGATCAGGGGCCGGGCACAGATACGCAGTATTTT. Residues: CASSQDQGPGTDTQYF.

The chain links TRBV5-4 to TRBJ1-2, with D unclear. Germline V lookup: CDR1 SGHNT, CDR2 YYREEE (reference sequence). The CDR3 runs to 14 residues. The V and J ends lost 0 bases and 2 bases respectively, with 8 bases between them. CDR3 DNA: TGTGCCAGCAGCTTGGCTAGTTCGAACTATGGCTACACCTTC. The encoded protein is CASSLASSNYGYTF. Full variable domain (rest looked up from reference TRBV5-4 and TRBJ1-2): ETGVTQSPTHLIKTRGQQVTLRCSSQSGHNTVSWYQQALGQGPQFIFQYYREEENGRGNFPPRFSGLQFPNYSSELNVNALELDDSALYLCASSLASSNYGYTFGSGTRLTVV.

The CDR3 DNA sequence: TGTGCCAGCCGCGCCGGAGGGAACACCGGGGAGCTGTTTTTT. Amino acids: CASRAGGNTGELFF. V is TRBV7-8 and J is TRBJ2-2, with TRBD2 as a possible D gene (5 bases). CDR1 is SGHVS, CDR2 FQNEAQ, per germline. The V end lost 8 bases, the J end lost 1 base, and 11 bases lay between the germline ends. The length of the CDR3 is 14 residues.

The V gene is TRBV27, the J gene TRBJ1-3; no clear D. V lost 6 bases, J lost 4 bases, and 10 bases lay in between. The CDR3 has 13 amino acids. Germline-derived CDR1 and CDR2 are MNHEY and SMNVEV (reference sequence). CDR3 sequence reads: CASSKGEGNTIYF. CDR3 bases: TGTGCCAGCAGCAAGGGAGAAGGAAACACCATATATTTT.

J is TRBJ1-3 and V is TRBV5-4, with D maybe TRBD1 (6 bases). The CDR3 is made up of 15 amino acids. Per germline, CDR1 SGHNT and CDR2 YYREEE (reference sequence). Trimming cost V 4 bases and J 0 bases, with 11 bases left between them. DNA for the CDR3: TGTGCCAGCAGCGTGGACAGAAGCTCTGGAAACACCATATATTTT. This codes for CASSVDRSSGNTIYF. The full variable domain, with the rest looked up from reference TRBV5-4 and TRBJ1-3, is ETGVTQSPTHLIKTRGQQVTLRCSSQSGHNTVSWYQQALGQGPQFIFQYYREEENGRGNFPPRFSGLQFPNYSSELNVNALELDDSALYLCASSVDRSSGNTIYFGEGSWLTVV.

The genes are TRBV7-9 and TRBJ1-6, with a possible D match to TRBD1 (5 bases). V was clipped by 2 bases and J by 10 bases, with 15 bases between them. Germline V gives CDR1 SEHNR, CDR2 FQNEAQ (reference sequence). The CDR3 length is 15 residues. CDR3 residues: CASSLRGLGNSPLHF. CDR3 nucleotide sequence: TGTGCCAGCAGCTTAAGGGGTCTGGGTAACTCACCCCTCCACTTT. The full variable domain, rest sourced from reference TRBV7-9 and TRBJ1-6, is DTGVSQNPRHKITKRGQNVTFRCDPISEHNRLYWYRQTLGQGPEFLTYFQNEAQLEKSRLLSDRFSAERPKGSFSTLEIQRTEQGDSAMYLCASSLRGLGNSPLHFGNGTRLTVT.

The chain is built from TRBV9 and TRBJ2-1; D may be TRBD2 (7 bases). Trimming removed 3 bases from V and 4 bases from J, with 29 bases in between. CDR1 SGDLS and CDR2 YYNGEE come from the germline V gene. This CDR3 has 20 amino acids. CDR3 in amino acids: CASSETWGLPGPGAYNEQFF. The CDR3, as DNA: TGTGCCAGCAGCGAGACCTGGGGACTACCCGGGCCGGGGGCTTACAATGAGCAGTTCTTC.

For this clone: A read error is possible here, since a much larger clone lies one base away. The rearrangement uses TRBV6-5 and TRBJ2-7, with 7 bases matching TRBD2. The CDR3 length is 13 residues. V shed 6 bases, J shed 2 bases, and the junction held 4 bases outside the gene matches. Germline assignment: CDR1 MNHEY and CDR2 SVGAGI. Written as DNA, the CDR3 is TGTGCCAGCAGCCTACGGGGGGCCTACGAGCAGTACTTC. It codes for CASSLRGAYEQYF.

The chain combines TRBV18 with TRBJ2-7; D might be TRBD1 (6 bases). CDR3 length: 13 amino acids. Germline V gene sequence: CDR1 KGHSH, CDR2 LQKENI. Trimming cost V 2 bases and J 4 bases, with 9 bases left between them. CDR3 protein: CASSPKGEYEQYF. CDR3 nucleotides: TGTGCCAGCTCACCAAAGGGGGAGTACGAGCAGTACTTC.